Below, 8 T cell receptor beta chains from the same sample are listed, as sequenced in a study of blood T cell repertoires in COVID-19. TCRdb's table, derived via immunoSEQ multiplex PCR, lists solely in-frame clones and lacks some. The top ten hold 10% of the sample, which has around 97,000 clones, around four fifths seen once. Sequencing was carried out using peripheral blood. All receptors derive from a man aged 70 or older with acute or convalescent COVID-19.

The chain recombines TRBV9 with TRBJ2-7, with 8 bases aligning to TRBD1. The CDR3 sequence is 13 residues long. In germline, CDR1 is SGDLS, CDR2 YYNGEE. The V segment lost 3 bases and the J segment 6 bases; nucleotides outside the gene matches: 5. The chain's CDR3 is CASSGYDRGEQYF. CDR3 nucleotide sequence: TGTGCCAGCAGCGGTTATGACAGGGGCGAGCAGTACTTC.

Only a few counts were recorded for this clone. The chain is built from TRBV5-1 and TRBJ2-2, with D hard to call. The length of the CDR3 is 15 residues. V was pared by 0 bases and J by 4 bases, with 10 bases between. Germline CDR1 SGHRS, CDR2 YFSETQ. CDR3 DNA sequence: TGCGCCAGCAGCTTGGCGCAGGTAGTCACCGGGGAGCTGTTTTTT. It is translated as CASSLAQVVTGELFF.

The genes are TRBV6-2 or TRBV6-3 and TRBJ1-5, with 8 bases aligning to TRBD1. The CDR3 has 13 amino acids. Per the germline V gene, CDR1 is MNHEY and CDR2 is SVGEGT. Trimming removed 4 bases from V and 7 bases from J; junction bases left unmatched: 3. The CDR3 DNA reads TGTGCCAGCAGTTGGACAGGGCAACAGCCCCAGCATTTT. Translated, it gives CASSWTGQQPQHF.

The gene calls are TRBV2 and TRBJ2-7, with TRBD1 matching over 8 bases. The CDR3 extends over 15 amino acids. Trimming took 5 bases from V and 3 from J; bases not matched to a gene: 9. Germline assignment: CDR1 SNHLY and CDR2 FYNNEI. As DNA, the CDR3 is TGTGCCAGCAGTAACCGGGACAGGTGGCTCTACGAGCAGTACTTC. This gives the protein CASSNRDRWLYEQYF.

This rearrangement joins TRBV28 to TRBJ2-7, with D possibly matching TRBD1 (6 bases). CDR3 length: 16 residues. V was clipped by 3 bases and J by 3 bases, with 18 bases between them. From germline, CDR1 is MDHEN and CDR2 SYDVKM. The CDR3 loop is CASSLNTGQLGYEQYF. DNA of the CDR3: TGTGCCAGCAGTTTGAATACAGGGCAATTGGGCTACGAGCAGTACTTC.

The chain combines TRBV6-1 with TRBJ1-5; 7 bases are a match to TRBD1. This CDR3 has 17 residues. Per germline, CDR1 MNHNS and CDR2 SASEGT. Germline trimming cut 0 bases from V and 8 bases from J; bases unmatched to any gene: 13. CDR3 nucleotides: TGTGCCAGCAGTGAAGCCACGGGACAGCGACTCTTCGAGCCCCAGCATTTT. It is translated as CASSEATGQRLFEPQHF.

This chain uses TRBV28 with TRBJ2-3; D may be TRBD2 (6 bases). The CDR3 consists of 14 residues. CDR1 is MDHEN, CDR2 SYDVKM, per germline. Trimming took 7 bases from V and 0 from J, leaving 11 bases between them. The CDR3 region is CASTPGLSTDTQYF. The CDR3 DNA follows: TGTGCCAGCACGCCGGGACTTAGCACAGATACGCAGTATTTT.

This clone was detected only once. The chain is built from TRBV6-2 or TRBV6-3 and TRBJ2-1; maybe TRBD1 (6 bases). This CDR3 has 14 residues. Germline CDR1 and CDR2: MNHEY and SVGEGT. Trimming stripped 0 bases from V and 8 bases from J, with 11 bases between. The CDR3 coding sequence is TGTGCCAGCAGTTACTCTTCAGGGGTCGATGAGCAGTTCTTC. Its translation: CASSYSSGVDEQFF.